This T cell receptor beta chain derives from a study of cytomegalovirus exposure and HLA in healthy donors. Findings and caveats of the study: Serostatus for CMV was the only available immune exposure information. Later analysis associated a missense DCLRE1C variant with TCR beta V- and J-gene trimming. Prediction of most subjects' HLA-A and HLA-B alleles by TCR beta sequences was reportedly accurate.

The CDR3 is 13 residues long. The germline gives CDR1 SNHLY, CDR2 FYNNEI. Trimming took off 2 bases at V and 9 bases at J, with 13 bases between the two ends. PCR used 60 Vbeta primers and 13 Jbeta primers. The table came from immunoSEQ multiplex PCR; TCRdb's copy has only in-frame clones and leaves some out. Its table records just over 150,000 clones. A note on this clone: Its specificity is not known.

Sequencing used PBMCs. The clonotype originates from a woman aged 60-70 years in good health and CMV-seronegative. The J gene is TRBJ1-1, the V gene TRBV2; D possibly corresponds to TRBD1 (6 bases). The chain's CDR3 is CASSEIGGFKAFF. CDR3 DNA sequence: TGTGCCAGCAGTGAAATAGGGGGATTCAAAGCTTTCTTT.